This record covers a single T cell receptor (beta chain). There were TCR beta CDR3 regions amplified from RNA transcripts. An initial round of RT-PCR targeting the TCR CDR3 relied on the HTBI primer set. Via MiXCR, TCRdb re-called the multiplex PCR reads, giving one row per CDR3 protein. The table includes about 640,000 distinct CDR3 sequences, less than 25% detected once. Pregnant or lactating patients were excluded, as were those with uncontrolled infection or other autoimmune disease. Fresh 10 ml peripheral blood yielded PBMCs. The data were taken from a study of T cells in Graves' hyperthyroidism and ophthalmopathy. The germline CDR1 and CDR2 sequences are SGHRS and YFSETQ. The CDR3 runs to 17 residues. V dropped 0 bases and J dropped 2; count of bases not matched to a gene: 4.

The sequence was obtained from a man aged 25-40 years with Graves' ophthalmopathy. Material for sequencing was blood. The chain has TRBV5-1 and TRBJ2-3; 12 bases map to TRBD2. CDR3 sequence: CASSLDLAGGDTDTQYF. The DNA for the CDR3 is TGCGCCAGCAGCTTGGATCTAGCGGGAGGGGACACAGATACGCAGTATTTT. Using reference TRBV5-1 and TRBJ2-3 for the parts outside the CDR3, the full variable domain is KAGVTQTPRYLIKTRGQQVTLSCSPISGHRSVSWYQQTPGQGLQFLFEYFSETQRNKGNFPGRFSGRQFSNSRSEMNVSTLELGDSALYLCASSLDLAGGDTDTQYFGPGTRLTVL.